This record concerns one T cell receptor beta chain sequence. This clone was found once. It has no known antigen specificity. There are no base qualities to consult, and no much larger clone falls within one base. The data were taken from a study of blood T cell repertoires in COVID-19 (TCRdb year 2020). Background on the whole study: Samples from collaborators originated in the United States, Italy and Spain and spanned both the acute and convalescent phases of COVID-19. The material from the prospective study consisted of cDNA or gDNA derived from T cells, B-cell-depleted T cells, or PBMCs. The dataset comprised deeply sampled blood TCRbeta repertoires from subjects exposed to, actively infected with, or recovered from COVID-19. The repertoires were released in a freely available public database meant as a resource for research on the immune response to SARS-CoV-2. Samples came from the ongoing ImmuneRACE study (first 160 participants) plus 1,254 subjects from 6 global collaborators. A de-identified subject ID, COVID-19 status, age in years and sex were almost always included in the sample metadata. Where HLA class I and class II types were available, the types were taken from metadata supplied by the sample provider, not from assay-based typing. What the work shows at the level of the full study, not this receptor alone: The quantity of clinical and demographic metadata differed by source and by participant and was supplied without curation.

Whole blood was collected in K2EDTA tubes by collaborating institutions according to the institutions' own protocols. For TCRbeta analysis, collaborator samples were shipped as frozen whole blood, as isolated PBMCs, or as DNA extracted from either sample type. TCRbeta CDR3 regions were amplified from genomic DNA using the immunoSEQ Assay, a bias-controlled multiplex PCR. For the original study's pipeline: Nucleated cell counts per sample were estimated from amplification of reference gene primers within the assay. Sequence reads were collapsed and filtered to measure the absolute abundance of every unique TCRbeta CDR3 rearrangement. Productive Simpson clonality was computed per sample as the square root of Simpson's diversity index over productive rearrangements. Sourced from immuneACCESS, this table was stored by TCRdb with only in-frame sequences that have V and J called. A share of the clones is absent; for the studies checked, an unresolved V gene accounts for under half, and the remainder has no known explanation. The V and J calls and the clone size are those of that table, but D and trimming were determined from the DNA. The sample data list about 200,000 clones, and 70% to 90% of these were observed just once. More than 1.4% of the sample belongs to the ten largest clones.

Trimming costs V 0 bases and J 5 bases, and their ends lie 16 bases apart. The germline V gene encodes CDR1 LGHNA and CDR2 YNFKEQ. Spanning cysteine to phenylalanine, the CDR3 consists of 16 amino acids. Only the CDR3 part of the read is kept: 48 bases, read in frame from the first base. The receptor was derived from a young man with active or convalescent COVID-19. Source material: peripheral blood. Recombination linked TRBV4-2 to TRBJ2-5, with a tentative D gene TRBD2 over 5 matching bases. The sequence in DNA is TGTGCCAGCAGCCAAGAGAGTGGAGGCTACAAGGAGACCCAGTACTTC. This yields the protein CASSQESGGYKETQYF.